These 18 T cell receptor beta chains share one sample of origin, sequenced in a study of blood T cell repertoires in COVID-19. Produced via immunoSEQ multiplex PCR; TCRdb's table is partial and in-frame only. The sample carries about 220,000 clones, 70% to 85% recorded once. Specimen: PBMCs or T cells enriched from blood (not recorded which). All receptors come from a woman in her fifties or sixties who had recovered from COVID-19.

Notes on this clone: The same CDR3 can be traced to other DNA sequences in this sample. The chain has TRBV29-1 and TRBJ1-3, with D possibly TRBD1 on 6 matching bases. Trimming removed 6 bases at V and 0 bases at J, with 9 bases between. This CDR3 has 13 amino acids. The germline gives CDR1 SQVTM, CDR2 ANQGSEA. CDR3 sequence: CSVGQSSGNTIYF. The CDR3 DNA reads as TGCAGCGTAGGACAGTCCTCTGGAAACACCATATATTTT.

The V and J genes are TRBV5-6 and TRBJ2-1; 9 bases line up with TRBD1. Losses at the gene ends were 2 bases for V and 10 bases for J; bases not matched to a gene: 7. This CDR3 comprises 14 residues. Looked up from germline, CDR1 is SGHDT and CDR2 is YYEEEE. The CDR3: CASSLPGTGREQFF. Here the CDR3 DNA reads TGTGCCAGCAGCTTACCCGGGACAGGGAGGGAGCAGTTCTTC.

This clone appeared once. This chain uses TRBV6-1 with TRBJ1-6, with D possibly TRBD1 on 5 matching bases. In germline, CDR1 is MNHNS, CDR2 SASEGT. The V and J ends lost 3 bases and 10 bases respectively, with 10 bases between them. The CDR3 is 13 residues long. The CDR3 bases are TGTGCCAGCAGTGACAGGGTTGAATCACCCCTCCACTTT. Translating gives CASSDRVESPLHF.

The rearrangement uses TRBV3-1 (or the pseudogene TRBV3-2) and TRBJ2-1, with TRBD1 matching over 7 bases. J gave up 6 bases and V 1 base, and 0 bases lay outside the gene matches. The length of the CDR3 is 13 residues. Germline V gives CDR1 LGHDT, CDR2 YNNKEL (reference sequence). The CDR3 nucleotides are TGTGCCAGCAGCCAAGGACAGGGCAATGAGCAGTTCTTC. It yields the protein CASSQGQGNEQFF.

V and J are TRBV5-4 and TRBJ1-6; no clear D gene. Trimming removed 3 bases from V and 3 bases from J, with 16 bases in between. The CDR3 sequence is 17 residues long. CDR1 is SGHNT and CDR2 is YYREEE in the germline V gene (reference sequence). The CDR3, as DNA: TGTGCCAGCAGCTGGGGTGGCACCGGGGACTATAATTCACCCCTCCACTTT. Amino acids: CASSWGGTGDYNSPLHF.

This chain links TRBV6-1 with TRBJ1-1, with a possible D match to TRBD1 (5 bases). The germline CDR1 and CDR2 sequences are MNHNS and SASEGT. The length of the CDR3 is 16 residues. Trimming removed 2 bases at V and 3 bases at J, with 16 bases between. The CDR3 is CASSEIGVVVHTEAFF. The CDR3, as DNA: TGTGCCAGCAGTGAAATAGGGGTGGTCGTTCACACTGAAGCTTTCTTT.

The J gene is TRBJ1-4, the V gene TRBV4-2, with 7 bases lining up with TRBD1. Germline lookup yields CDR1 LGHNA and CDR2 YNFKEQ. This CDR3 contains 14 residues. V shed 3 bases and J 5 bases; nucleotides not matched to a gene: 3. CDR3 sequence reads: CASSQGQSNEKLFF. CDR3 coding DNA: TGTGCCAGCAGCCAGGGACAGTCCAATGAAAAACTGTTTTTT.

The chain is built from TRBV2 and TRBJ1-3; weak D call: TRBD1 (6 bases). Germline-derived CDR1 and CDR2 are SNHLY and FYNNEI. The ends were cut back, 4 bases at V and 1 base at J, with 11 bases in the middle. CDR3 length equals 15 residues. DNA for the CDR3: TGTGCCAGCAGTGGGGACATTAGTTCTGGAAACACCATATATTTT. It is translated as CASSGDISSGNTIYF.

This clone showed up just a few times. The CDR3 here is CASSGGQGAGETQYF. DNA of the CDR3: TGCGCCAGCAGCGGGGGACAGGGGGCAGGTGAGACCCAGTACTTC. This rearrangement joins TRBV5-1 to TRBJ2-5; 12 bases fit TRBD1. Germline values: CDR1 SGHRS, CDR2 YFSETQ. V trimming: 4 bases; J trimming: 5 bases; junction bases outside the gene matches: 6. The CDR3 spans 15 residues.

The CDR3 protein is CASSLDLSGQGLAKNIQYF. The DNA of the CDR3 is TGCGCCAGCAGCTTGGATCTCTCTGGACAGGGACTAGCCAAAAACATTCAGTACTTC. The rearrangement uses TRBV5-1 and TRBJ2-4; TRBD1 agrees at 8 bases. Unmatched junction bases numbered 11, after V lost 0 bases and J lost 0 bases. CDR3 length: 19 residues. Per germline, CDR1 SGHRS and CDR2 YFSETQ.

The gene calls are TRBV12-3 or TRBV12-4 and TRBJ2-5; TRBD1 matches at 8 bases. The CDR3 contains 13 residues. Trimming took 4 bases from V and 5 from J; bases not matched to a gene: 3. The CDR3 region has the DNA TGTGCCAGCAGTTCCCGGGACAGGGAGACCCAGTACTTC. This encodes CASSSRDRETQYF.

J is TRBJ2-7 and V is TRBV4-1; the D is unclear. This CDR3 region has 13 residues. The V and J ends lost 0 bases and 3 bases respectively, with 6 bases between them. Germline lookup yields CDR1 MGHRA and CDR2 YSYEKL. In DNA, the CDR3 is TGCGCCAGCAGCCAAGACAGGCGCTACGAGCAGTACTTC. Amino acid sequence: CASSQDRRYEQYF.

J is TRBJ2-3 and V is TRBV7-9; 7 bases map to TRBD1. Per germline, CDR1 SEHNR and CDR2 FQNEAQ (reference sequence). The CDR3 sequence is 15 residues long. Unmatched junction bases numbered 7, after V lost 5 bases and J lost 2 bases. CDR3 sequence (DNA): TGTGCCAGCAGCCAAGGGGACAGAGCCACAGATACGCAGTATTTT. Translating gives CASSQGDRATDTQYF.

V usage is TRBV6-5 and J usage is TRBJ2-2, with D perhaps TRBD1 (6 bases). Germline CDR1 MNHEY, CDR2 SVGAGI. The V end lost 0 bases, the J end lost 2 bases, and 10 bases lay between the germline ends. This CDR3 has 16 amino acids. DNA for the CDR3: TGTGCCAGCAGTTACTCCGCAGGGGAAAACACCGGGGAGCTGTTTTTT. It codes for CASSYSAGENTGELFF.

The CDR3 nucleotides are TGTGCCAGCAGCCTCCTAGCGGCCAACAATGAGCAGTTCTTC. It is translated as CASSLLAANNEQFF. The chain has TRBV6-5 and TRBJ2-1; 7 bases fit TRBD2. V dropped 6 bases and J dropped 5; count of bases not matched to a gene: 7. The CDR3 covers 14 residues. CDR1 is MNHEY, CDR2 SVGAGI, per germline.

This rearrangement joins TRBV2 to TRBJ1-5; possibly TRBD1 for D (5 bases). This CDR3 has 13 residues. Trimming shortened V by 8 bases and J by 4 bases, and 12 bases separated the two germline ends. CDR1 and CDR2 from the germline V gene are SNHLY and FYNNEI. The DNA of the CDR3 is TGTGCCAGCGTCGACAGCAGAAATCAGCCCCAGCATTTT. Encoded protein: CASVDSRNQPQHF. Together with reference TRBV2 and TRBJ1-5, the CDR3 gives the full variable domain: EPEVTQTPSHQVTQMGQEVILRCVPISNHLYFYWYRQILGQKVEFLVSFYNNEISEKSEIFDDQFSVERPDGSNFTLKIRSTKLEDSAMYFCASVDSRNQPQHFGDGTRLSIL.

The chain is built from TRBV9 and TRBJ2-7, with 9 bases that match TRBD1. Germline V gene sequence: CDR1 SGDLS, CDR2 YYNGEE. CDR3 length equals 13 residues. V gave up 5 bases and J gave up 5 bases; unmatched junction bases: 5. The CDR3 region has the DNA TGTGCCAGCAGTGCACAGGGGGCCCACGAGCAGTACTTC. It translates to CASSAQGAHEQYF.

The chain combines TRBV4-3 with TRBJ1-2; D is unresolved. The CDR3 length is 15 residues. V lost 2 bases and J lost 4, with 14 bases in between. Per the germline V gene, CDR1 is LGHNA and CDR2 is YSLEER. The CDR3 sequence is CASSQQSGLSYGYTF. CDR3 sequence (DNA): TGCGCCAGCAGCCAACAATCTGGACTATCCTATGGCTACACCTTC.